Sequencing of this T cell receptor (beta chain) was carried out in a study of T-cell memory formation after mild COVID-19. Study background: In these data, TCR clusters were largely donor specific. Study observations and caveats: Some SARS-CoV-2-responding clones were already detected in memory before infection. The SARS-CoV-2 specificity of second-wave clones reaching peak at day 37 remained unverified.

Note on this clonotype: As yet, its antigen is unknown.

With constant-segment primers, 5'RACE yielded cDNA libraries of TCR alpha and TCR beta that carried sample barcodes and UMIs. TCRdb redid the calling of the 5' RACE reads with MiXCR, one entry per CDR3 protein. The repertoire holds approximately 210,000 distinct CDR3 sequences, with about 11% as singletons. Sample: PBMCs or a T cell subset sorted from them (not recorded which). The clonotype was recovered from a man between 18 and 29 years old who had mild COVID-19 (a few samples of this study predate the infection). Cell type and time point are not known.

The CDR3 bases are TGCGCCAGCAGCCTCCTGGGACAGGGGTGGGAGACCCAGTACTTC. Protein sequence: CASSLLGQGWETQYF. V and J are TRBV4-1 and TRBJ2-5, with TRBD1 identical over 10 bases. CDR3 size: 15 residues. After removal of 4 bases from V and 5 bases from J, the junction contained 7 bases not matched to a gene. Germline V gene lookup returns CDR1 MGHRA and CDR2 YSYEKL.